This note documents a single T cell receptor beta chain sequence. This clonotype was counted only a few times. What this receptor recognizes is not known. No base quality information exists; no much larger clone differs at one position. Receptor libraries were prepared by 5' RACE. Sequencing used an Illumina HiSeq 2500. The second PCR ran for roughly 7 to 12 cycles and used a J-beta primer mix along with a sample-barcoded 5' primer. Each TCR beta cDNA molecule received a unique molecular identifier from a template-switch 5' adaptor carrying 12 random nucleotides. Each sample yielded at least 2.5 million CDR3-containing paired-end reads. First-strand cDNA was synthesized from all RNA with the Mint cDNA synthesis kit, primed by a TRBC-specific oligonucleotide. After uracil-DNA glycosylase treatment, a first 18-cycle PCR used universal primers M1SS and BC2_uni_R on all cDNA. For the original study's pipeline: Each sample was normalized by randomly selecting 1 million high-quality reads, each carrying a distinct molecular identifier. Reads sharing molecular identifiers were discarded rather than binned into consensus sequences. MiTCR, set to a Q25 quality threshold and the strictest error-elimination algorithm, was used for CDR3 identification, clonotype clustering and error correction. Lower-bound total TCR beta diversity was estimated with a nonparametric unseen species model using Euler transformation. The public sequencing data were trimmed at Q25 with fastp and processed into clonotypes with MiXCR by TCRdb, which kept only in-frame beta chains. One record per CDR3 amino acid sequence lists the most common genes and DNA. V and J calls and clone size were set by TCRdb, not the authors. This sample holds about a million distinct CDR3 sequences; around 54% were observed only once. The ten biggest clones cover about a fifth of the sample.

These data are taken from a study of blood T cells in healthy people across ages (dated by TCRdb to 2013 to 2016). About the study as a whole: Template switching captured roughly one uniquely barcoded TCR beta cDNA molecule per two T cells in model experiments. The study measured age-related changes in TCR beta repertoire diversity using deep sequencing normalized with unique cDNA molecular identifiers. Donors were grouped into four age groups: young (average 16 years), middle-aged (39), aged (over 55) and long-lived (around 82). To avoid experimental bias, donors of different ages were spread randomly across the sequencing lanes. Using the same blood draw, the study looked at two additional independent replicas of 1 million unique cDNA reads for two donors, one aged 18 to 29 and the other aged 80 or older.

The germline V gene provides CDR1 LGHNA and CDR2 YSLEER. V is cut by 0 bases and J by 4 bases, and the space between the germline ends is 15 bases. The CDR3 runs 16 residues from the cysteine to the phenylalanine. The DNA shown is the 48-base CDR3, in frame from base 1. Broad study findings and their caveats: The long-lived group showed more naive CD4+ T cells, fewer expanded clones and increased TCR diversity than the aged group, suggesting age selection. Since profiling was done on bulk unsorted PBMCs, naive and antigen-experienced compartments could not be conclusively compared. A strong correlation was found between observed TCR beta diversity and the percentage of naive T cells measured by flow cytometry. Observed TCR beta diversity per million T cells fell roughly linearly with age, and a significant reduction was already apparent by age roughly 40. Donor CMV infection status was unknown, potentially confounding age-related changes in expanded clonotypes. Estimates of total diversity based on one million sequenced T cells were regarded as lower bounds and as underestimates.

The donors were around 39 Caucasian individuals from Russia, aged roughly 6 to 90 years, who were systemically healthy. Each donor gave ten milliliters of peripheral blood, collected into EDTA-treated Vacutainer tubes. Ficoll-Paque density-gradient centrifugation was used to isolate PBMCs, with at least 7 million per sample. Total RNA, at least 6 micrograms per sample, was extracted from PBMCs with Trizol reagent. For every donor, flow cytometry on a PBMC aliquot measured the percentage of naive CD45RAhigh/CD27high T cells. Material: blood. The receptor's source is an older woman in good health. The rearranged chain carries TRBV4-3 and TRBJ1-2; tentative D gene TRBD1, with 6 bases matching. The nucleotides are TGCGCCAGCAGCCAAGAGTGGACAGCTAGGGGCTATGGCTACACCTTC. Its amino acids are CASSQEWTARGYGYTF.